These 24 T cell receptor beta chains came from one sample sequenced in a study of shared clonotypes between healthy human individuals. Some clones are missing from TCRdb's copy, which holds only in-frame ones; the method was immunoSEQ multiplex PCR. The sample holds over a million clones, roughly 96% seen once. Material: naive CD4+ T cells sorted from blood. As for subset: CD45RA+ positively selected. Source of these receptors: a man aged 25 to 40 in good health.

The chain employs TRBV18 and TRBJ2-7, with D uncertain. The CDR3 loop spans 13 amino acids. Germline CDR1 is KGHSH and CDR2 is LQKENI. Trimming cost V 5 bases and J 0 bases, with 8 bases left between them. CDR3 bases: TGTGCCAGCTCAACGAAATCCTCCTACGAGCAGTACTTC. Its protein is CASSTKSSYEQYF.

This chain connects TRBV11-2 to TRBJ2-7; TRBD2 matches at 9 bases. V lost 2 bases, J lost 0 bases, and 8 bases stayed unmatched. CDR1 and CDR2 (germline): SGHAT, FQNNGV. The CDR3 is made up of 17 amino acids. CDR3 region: CASSLFSGSRLSYEQYF. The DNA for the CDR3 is TGTGCCAGCAGCTTATTTAGCGGGAGCAGGCTCTCCTACGAGCAGTACTTC.

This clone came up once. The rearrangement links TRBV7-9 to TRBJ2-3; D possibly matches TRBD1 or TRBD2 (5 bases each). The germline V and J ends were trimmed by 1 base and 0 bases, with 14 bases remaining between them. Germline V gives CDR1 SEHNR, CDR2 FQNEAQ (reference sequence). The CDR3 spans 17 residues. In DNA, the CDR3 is TGTGCCAGCAGCTTAGGAGGGCGGACACTTAGCACAGATACGCAGTATTTT. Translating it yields CASSLGGRTLSTDTQYF.

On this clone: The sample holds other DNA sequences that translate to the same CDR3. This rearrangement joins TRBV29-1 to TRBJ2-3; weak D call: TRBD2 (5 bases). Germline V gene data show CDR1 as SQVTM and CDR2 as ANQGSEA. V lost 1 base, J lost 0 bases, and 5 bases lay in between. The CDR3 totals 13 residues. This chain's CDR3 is CSVEAGSTDTQYF. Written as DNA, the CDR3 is TGCAGCGTTGAAGCGGGGAGCACAGATACGCAGTATTTT.

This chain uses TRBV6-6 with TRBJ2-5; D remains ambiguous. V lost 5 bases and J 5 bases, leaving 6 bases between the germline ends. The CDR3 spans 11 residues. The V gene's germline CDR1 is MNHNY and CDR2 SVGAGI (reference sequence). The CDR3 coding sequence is TGTGCCAGCAGTAACTTCGAGACCCAGTACTTC. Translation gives CASSNFETQYF.

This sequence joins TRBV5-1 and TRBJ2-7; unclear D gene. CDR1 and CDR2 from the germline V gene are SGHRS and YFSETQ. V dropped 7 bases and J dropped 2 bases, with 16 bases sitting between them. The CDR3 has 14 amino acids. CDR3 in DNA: TGCGCCAGCTCGGTGGCTCTTGACACCTACGAGCAGTACTTC. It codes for CASSVALDTYEQYF.

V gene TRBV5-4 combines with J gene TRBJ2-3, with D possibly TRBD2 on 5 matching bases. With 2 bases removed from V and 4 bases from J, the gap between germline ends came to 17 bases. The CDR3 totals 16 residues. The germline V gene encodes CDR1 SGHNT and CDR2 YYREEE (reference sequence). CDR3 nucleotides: TGTGCCAGCAGCTTATCCTCGGGAAAATTCGCAGATACGCAGTATTTT. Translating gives CASSLSSGKFADTQYF.

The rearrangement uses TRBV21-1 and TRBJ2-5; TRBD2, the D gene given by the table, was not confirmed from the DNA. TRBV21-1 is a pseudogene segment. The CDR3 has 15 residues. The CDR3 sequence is CASSRGTRWEETQYF. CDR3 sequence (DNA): TGTGCCAGCAGCAGGGGGACTAGATGGGAAGAGACCCAGTACTTC.

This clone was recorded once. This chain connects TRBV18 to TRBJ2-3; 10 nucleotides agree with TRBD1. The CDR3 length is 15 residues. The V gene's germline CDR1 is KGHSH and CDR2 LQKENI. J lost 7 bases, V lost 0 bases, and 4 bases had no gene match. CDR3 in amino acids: CASSPPEDRGYTQYF. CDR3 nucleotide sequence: TGTGCCAGCTCACCACCTGAGGACAGGGGGTATACGCAGTATTTT.

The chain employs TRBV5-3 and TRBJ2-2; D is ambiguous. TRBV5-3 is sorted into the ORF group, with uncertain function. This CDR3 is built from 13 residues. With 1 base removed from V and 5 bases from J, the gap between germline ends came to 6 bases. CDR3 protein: CARSLFLTGELFF. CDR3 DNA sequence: TGTGCCAGAAGCTTGTTCCTGACCGGGGAGCTGTTTTTT.

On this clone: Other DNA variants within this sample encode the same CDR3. This chain's CDR3 is CASSPRDRGETQYF. In nucleotides, the CDR3 is TGTGCCAGCTCACCCCGGGACAGGGGAGAGACCCAGTACTTC. The chain uses TRBV18 and TRBJ2-5; 10 bases agree with TRBD1. Per germline, CDR1 KGHSH and CDR2 LQKENI. CDR3 length equals 14 residues. The V segment lost 3 bases and the J segment 4 bases; nucleotides outside the gene matches: 2.

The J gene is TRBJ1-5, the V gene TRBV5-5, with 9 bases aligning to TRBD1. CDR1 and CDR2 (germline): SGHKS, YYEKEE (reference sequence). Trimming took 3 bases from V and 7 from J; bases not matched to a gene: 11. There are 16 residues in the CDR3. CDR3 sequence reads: CASSSGQGGGRQPQHF. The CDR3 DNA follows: TGTGCCAGCAGCTCGGGACAGGGTGGTGGACGACAGCCCCAGCATTTT.

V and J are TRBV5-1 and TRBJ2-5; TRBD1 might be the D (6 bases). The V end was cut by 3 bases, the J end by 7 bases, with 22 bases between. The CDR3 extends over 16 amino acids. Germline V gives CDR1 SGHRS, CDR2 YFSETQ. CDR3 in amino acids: CASSSSLGGSSGTQYF. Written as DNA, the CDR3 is TGCGCCAGCAGCTCGTCCTTAGGGGGTTCTTCAGGGACCCAGTACTTC.

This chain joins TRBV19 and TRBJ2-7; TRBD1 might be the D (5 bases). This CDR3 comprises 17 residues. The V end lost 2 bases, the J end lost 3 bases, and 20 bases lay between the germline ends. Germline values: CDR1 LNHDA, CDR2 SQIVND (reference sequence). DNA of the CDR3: TGTGCCAGTAGTATACGGTACAGGCCCGTACGACACTACGAGCAGTACTTC. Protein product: CASSIRYRPVRHYEQYF.

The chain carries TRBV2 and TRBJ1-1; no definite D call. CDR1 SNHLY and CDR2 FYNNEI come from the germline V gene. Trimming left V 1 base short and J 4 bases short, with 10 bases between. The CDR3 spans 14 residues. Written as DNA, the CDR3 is TGTGCCAGCAGTGAAGAGGGTGGGTTCACTGAAGCTTTCTTT. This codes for CASSEEGGFTEAFF.

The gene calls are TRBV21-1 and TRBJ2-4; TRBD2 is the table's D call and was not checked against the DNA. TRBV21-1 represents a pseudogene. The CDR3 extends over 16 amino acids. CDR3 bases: TGTGCCAGCAGCAAAGCCTACTGTTTAGCCAAAAACATTCAGTACTTC. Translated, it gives CASSKAYCLAKNIQYF.

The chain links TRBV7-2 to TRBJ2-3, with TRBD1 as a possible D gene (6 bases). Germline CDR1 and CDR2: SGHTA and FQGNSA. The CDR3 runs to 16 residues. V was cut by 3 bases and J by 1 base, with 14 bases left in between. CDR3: CASSFWGPGGTDTQYF. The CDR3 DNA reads TGTGCCAGCAGCTTCTGGGGGCCAGGGGGCACAGATACGCAGTATTTT. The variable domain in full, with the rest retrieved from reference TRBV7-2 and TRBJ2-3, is GAGVSQSPSNKVTEKGKDVELRCDPISGHTALYWYRQSLGQGLEFLIYFQGNSAPDKSGLPSDRFSAERTGGSVSTLTIQRTQQEDSAVYLCASSFWGPGGTDTQYFGPGTRLTVL.

CDR3 amino acids: CASSLDRVGGTEAFF. In DNA, the CDR3 is TGCGCCAGCAGCCTGGACAGGGTGGGGGGCACTGAAGCTTTCTTT. The V call is TRBV5-1, the J call TRBJ1-1, with 8 positions matching TRBD1. V shed 4 bases and J 4 bases; nucleotides not matched to a gene: 9. Germline V lookup: CDR1 SGHRS, CDR2 YFSETQ. The CDR3 spans 15 residues.

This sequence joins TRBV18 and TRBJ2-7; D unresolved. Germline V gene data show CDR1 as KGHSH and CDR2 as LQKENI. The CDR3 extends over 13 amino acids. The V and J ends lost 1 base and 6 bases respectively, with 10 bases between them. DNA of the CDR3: TGTGCCAGCTCACCACTTGAGTCAGGCGAGCAGTACTTC. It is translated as CASSPLESGEQYF.

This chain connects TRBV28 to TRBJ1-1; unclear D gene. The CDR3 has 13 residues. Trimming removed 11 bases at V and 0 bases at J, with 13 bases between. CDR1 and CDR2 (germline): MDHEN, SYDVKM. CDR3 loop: CAAAEGLNTEAFF. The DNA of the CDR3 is TGTGCCGCTGCGGAGGGCCTGAACACTGAAGCTTTCTTT.

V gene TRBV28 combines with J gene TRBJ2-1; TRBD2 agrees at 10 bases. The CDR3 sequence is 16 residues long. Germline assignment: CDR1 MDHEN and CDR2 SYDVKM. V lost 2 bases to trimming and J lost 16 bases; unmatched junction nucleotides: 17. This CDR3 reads CASSLSLRAGGPLKFF. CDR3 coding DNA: TGTGCCAGCAGTTTAAGTCTTCGAGCGGGAGGGCCTTTAAAATTCTTC. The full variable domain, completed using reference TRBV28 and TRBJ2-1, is DVKVTQSSRYLVKRTGEKVFLECVQDMDHENMFWYRQDPGLGLRLIYFSYDVKMKEKGDIPEGYSVSREKKERFSLILESASTNQTSMYLCASSLSLRAGGPLKFFGPGTRLTVL.

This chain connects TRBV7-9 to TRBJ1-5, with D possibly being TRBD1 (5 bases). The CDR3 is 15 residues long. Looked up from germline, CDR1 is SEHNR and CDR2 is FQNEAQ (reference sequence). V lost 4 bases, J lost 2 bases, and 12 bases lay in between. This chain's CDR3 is CASSSTEKGNQPQHF. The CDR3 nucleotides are TGTGCCAGCAGCTCGACAGAGAAGGGCAATCAGCCCCAGCATTTT.

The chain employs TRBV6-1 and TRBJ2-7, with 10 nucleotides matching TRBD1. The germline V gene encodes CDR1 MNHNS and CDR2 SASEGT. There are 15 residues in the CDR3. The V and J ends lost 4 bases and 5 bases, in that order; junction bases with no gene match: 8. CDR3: CASSAGQGVGNEQYF. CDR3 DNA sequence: TGTGCCAGCAGTGCCGGACAGGGGGTCGGAAACGAGCAGTACTTC.

The DNA of the CDR3 is TGTGCCAGTAGCCCGACAGGGAAGGGGGGCAATCAGCCCCAGCATTTT. Encoded protein: CASSPTGKGGNQPQHF. This chain links TRBV19 with TRBJ1-5; 7 bases are a match to TRBD1. V was clipped by 6 bases and J by 2 bases; unmatched bases: 10. The germline V gene has CDR1 LNHDA and CDR2 SQIVND (reference sequence). The CDR3 has 16 residues.